This T cell receptor beta chain was identified during a study of CD8+ T cells in alopecia areata. After isolation, RNA underwent reverse transcription to generate cDNA as the sequencing template. This table comes from immunoSEQ multiplex PCR, and its TCRdb copy is limited to in-frame clones, with some not included. The sample records almost 250,000 clones, 67% being singletons. The junction had 14 bases not matched to a gene; V was cut back by 4 bases and J by 0 bases. The CDR3 runs 19 residues. Germline values: CDR1 MNHEY, CDR2 SMNVEV (reference sequence). This sequence joins TRBV27 and TRBJ1-5; 8 bases agree with TRBD1. This sequence was found in a human donor with alopecia areata. The starting material was CD4+ T cells sorted from blood, obtained at week 0. This chain's CDR3 is CASSSYGTGSRYSNQPQHF. CDR3 nucleotide sequence: TGTGCCAGCAGTTCCTACGGGACAGGCTCACGCTATAGCAATCAGCCCCAGCATTTT.